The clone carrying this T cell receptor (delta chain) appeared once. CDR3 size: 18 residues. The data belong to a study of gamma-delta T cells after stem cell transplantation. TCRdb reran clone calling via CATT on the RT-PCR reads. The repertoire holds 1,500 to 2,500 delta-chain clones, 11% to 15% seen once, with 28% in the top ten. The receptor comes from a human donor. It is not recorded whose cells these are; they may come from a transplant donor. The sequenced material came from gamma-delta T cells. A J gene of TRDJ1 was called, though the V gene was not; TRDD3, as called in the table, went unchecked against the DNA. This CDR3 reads CACDLPPHSVGYADKLIF. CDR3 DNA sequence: TGTGCCTGTGACCTTCCCCCCCATTCTGTGGGATACGCCGATAAACTCATCTTT.